This is a list of T cell receptor beta chains from one sample in a study of blood T cell repertoires in COVID-19. This table comes from immunoSEQ multiplex PCR, and its TCRdb copy is limited to in-frame clones, with some not included. The repertoire holds over 200,000 clones, with more than 70% as singletons. Material for sequencing was peripheral blood. These receptors were collected from a woman between 45 and 65 years old with acute or convalescent COVID-19. The CDR3 runs from the conserved cysteine through the conserved F or W. Clone size, where shown, is once, few, many, or a class for clones that have expanded.

CDR3	V	J	size	length
CAIRRTFQETQYF	TRBV30	TRBJ2-5	-	13
CASSPGSPEAFF	TRBV12-3/TRBV12-4	TRBJ1-1	-	12
CASYRQGGTEAFF	TRBV7-9	TRBJ1-1	-	13
CASSLGGRVSQPQHF	TRBV5-6	TRBJ1-5	-	15
CGCTLNTEAFF	TRBV6-5	TRBJ1-1	-	11
CASSFYSLSGNTIYF	TRBV5-4	TRBJ1-3	-	15
CATGQSNQPQHF	TRBV24-1	TRBJ1-5	-	12
CATRKGARTDTQYF	TRBV11-2	TRBJ2-3	-	14
CASSFGQGISTGELFF	TRBV5-4	TRBJ2-2	-	16
CASSLAYQFSAAYEQYF	TRBV5-1	TRBJ2-7	-	17
CASSLTGSHGYTF	TRBV6-5	TRBJ1-2	-	13
CASRGQGTPTDTQYF	TRBV7-3	TRBJ2-3	-	15
CASSVLASSEQYF	TRBV9	TRBJ2-7	-	13
CASSLAGGLGTDTQYF	TRBV5-1	TRBJ2-3	-	16
CASSLTGLHGYTF	TRBV6-2/TRBV6-3	TRBJ1-2	once	13
CSASRLPNQPQHF	TRBV20-1	TRBJ1-5	once	13
CASSPPGQNQPQHF	TRBV27	TRBJ1-5	-	14
CSARGSDRGDF	TRBV20-1	TRBJ2-7	-	11
CAILPGQGGVAFF	TRBV28	TRBJ1-1	-	13
CAISAEVRNSPLHF	TRBV10-3	TRBJ1-6	-	14
CASSQRPGTSGTGANVLTF	TRBV9	TRBJ2-6	-	19
CASSSPPTGDSGNTIYF	TRBV28	TRBJ1-3	-	17
CASRKTQGPEKLFF	TRBV2	TRBJ1-4	-	14
CASSSIVASTGELFF	TRBV11-3	TRBJ2-2	-	15
CASSQEGRGGANVLTF	TRBV4-2	TRBJ2-6	-	16
CASTAAPTGATEAFF	TRBV9	TRBJ1-1	-	15
CASSPSPSGGAWSPLHF	TRBV9	TRBJ1-6	-	17
CASILRGSDEQYF	TRBV28	TRBJ2-7	-	13
CASSPRTSGRHYEQYF	TRBV9	TRBJ2-7	-	16
CASSVGGSSYEQYF	TRBV9	TRBJ2-7	-	14
CASNHRSSGPYEQYF	TRBV19	TRBJ2-7	-	15
CASGTGYNSPLHF	TRBV6-5	TRBJ1-6	-	13
CASSVGVSGRGTDTQYF	TRBV9	TRBJ2-3	-	17
CASSDRPGTQHF	TRBV2	TRBJ1-5	-	12
CASGGTSPAGEQYF	TRBV18	TRBJ2-7	-	14
CASSLAPTGFYGYTF	TRBV7-2	TRBJ1-2	once	15
CASSLSRQGNSPLHF	TRBV7-2	TRBJ1-6	-	15
CASSSDRGETQYF	TRBV12-3/TRBV12-4	TRBJ2-5	-	13
CARGEDQYF	TRBV27	TRBJ2-5	-	9
CASSQRRGGNTGELFF	TRBV11-2	TRBJ2-2	-	16
CASSLEANGELFF	TRBV11-1	TRBJ2-2	-	13
CASSQEGSYSPLHF	TRBV4-1	TRBJ1-6	-	14
CASSVGGTGVYNSPLHF	TRBV25-1	TRBJ1-6	once	17
CASSQNPGTLNGYTF	TRBV7-2	TRBJ1-2	-	15
CASSPDRLDQPQHF	TRBV5-1	TRBJ1-5	-	14
CASSAQSLNQPQHF	TRBV6-4	TRBJ1-5	-	14
CASSRDSGFNQPQHF	TRBV5-1	TRBJ1-5	few	15